This is a list of T cell receptor beta chains from one sample in a study of blood T cell repertoires in COVID-19. Measured with immunoSEQ multiplex PCR; TCRdb has only the in-frame clones, and not every one. This repertoire shows around 290,000 clones, roughly 86% found once; its top ten account for around 8%. Sequenced: peripheral blood. The receptors shown here come from a woman between 45 and 65 years old who had recovered from COVID-19. CDR3s include the opening cysteine and the closing phenylalanine or tryptophan. The D gene is left open where the match is weak. Size is stated for part of the rows, as once, few or many counts, or as a class when the clone is expanded.

V gene,CDR3 length,J gene,clone size,D gene,CDR3 DNA,CDR3 protein
TRBV3-1/TRBV3-2,16,TRBJ1-2,-,TRBD1,TGTGCCAGCAGCCAAGGAAGCAAGGGGGCGCTGGTTGGCTACACCTTC,CASSQGSKGALVGYTF
TRBV27,16,TRBJ1-1,-,-,TGTGCCAGCAGTTTATCCGCTGACAGCAGGGGCACTGAAGCTTTCTTT,CASSLSADSRGTEAFF
TRBV7-9,16,TRBJ1-3,-,-,TGTGCCAGCAGCCCGCCGAGGCAGGGCTCTGGAAACACCATATATTTT,CASSPPRQGSGNTIYF
TRBV19,16,TRBJ2-3,-,TRBD1,TGTGCCAGTTCACAGGGGGCCCTAAGGGGTACAGATACGCAGTATTTT,CASSQGALRGTDTQYF
TRBV18,13,TRBJ1-1,-,TRBD1,TGTGCCAGCTCAGGTCAGGGGGGCACTGAAGCTTTCTTT,CASSGQGGTEAFF
TRBV6-2/TRBV6-3,16,TRBJ1-2,once,-,TGTGCCAGCAGTTACTCGAAAAGTTCAGGGGCCTATGGCTACACCTTC,CASSYSKSSGAYGYTF
TRBV19,13,TRBJ1-6,-,-,TGTGCCAGTAGTATGGCAGGGAATTCACCCCTCCACTTT,CASSMAGNSPLHF
TRBV19,16,TRBJ2-1,-,TRBD1,TGTGCCAGTAGTATAGGACAGGGAGAAGTGGGGAATGAGCAGTTCTTC,CASSIGQGEVGNEQFF
TRBV12-3/TRBV12-4,13,TRBJ1-2,once,-,TGTGCCAGCAGTTCTGCGTCCGGGTATGGCTACACCTTC,CASSSASGYGYTF
TRBV28,14,TRBJ2-1,once,TRBD1,TGTGCCAGCAGACTAGGACAGGGAACCAATGAGCAGTTCTTC,CASRLGQGTNEQFF
TRBV19,14,TRBJ1-5,-,-,TGTGCCAGTAGTATATCATCGGGGGAACAGCCCCAGCATTTT,CASSISSGEQPQHF
TRBV12-3/TRBV12-4,13,TRBJ2-2,-,-,TGTGCCAGCAGCTCCAGGGACACCGGGGAGCTGTTTTTT,CASSSRDTGELFF
TRBV4-3,15,TRBJ2-7,-,-,TGCGCCAGCAGCCAAGATTTTACTACGTCCTACGAGCAGTACTTC,CASSQDFTTSYEQYF
TRBV6-2/TRBV6-3,11,TRBJ1-2,-,-,TGTGCCAGCAGTTACGGGCATGGCTACACCTTC,CASSYGHGYTF
TRBV9,14,TRBJ2-4,-,-,TGTGCCAGCAGCGGGGGAGATACCAAAAACATTCAGTACTTC,CASSGGDTKNIQYF
TRBV2,14,TRBJ1-2,once,TRBD1,TGTGCCAGCACCAGGGGACAGCTCGACTATGGCTACACCTTC,CASTRGQLDYGYTF
TRBV28,13,TRBJ1-5,-,-,TGTGCCAGCAGTTTTCCGGAGAATCAGCCCCAGCATTTT,CASSFPENQPQHF
TRBV6-2/TRBV6-3,15,TRBJ2-1,-,-,TGTGCCAGCAGTTACCCGTTAGCTAAGGGGAATGAGCAGTTCTTC,CASSYPLAKGNEQFF
TRBV28,16,TRBJ2-5,once,TRBD2,TGTGCCAGCACCACGGGACTAGCGGGAGTCGCAGAGACCCAGTACTTC,CASTTGLAGVAETQYF
TRBV28,13,TRBJ1-2,-,-,TGTGCCAGCAGTTCAGGGGTAAACTATGGCTACACCTTC,CASSSGVNYGYTF
TRBV7-2,16,TRBJ2-3,-,TRBD2,TGTGCCAGCAGCCCTACTAGCGGGATCCCGACAGATACGCAGTATTTT,CASSPTSGIPTDTQYF
TRBV28,12,TRBJ1-2,-,-,TGTGCCAGCAGTTTATCGGGATATGGCTACACCTTC,CASSLSGYGYTF
TRBV5-1,15,TRBJ2-1,-,TRBD1,TGCGCCAGCAGCTTGCAAGGACAGGGTATGGATGAGCAGTTCTTC,CASSLQGQGMDEQFF
TRBV5-6,14,TRBJ1-1,once,-,TGTGCCAGCAGCTATAAGAGCATGAACACTGAAGCTTTCTTT,CASSYKSMNTEAFF
TRBV9,20,TRBJ2-2,-,-,TGTGCCAGCAGCGTAGCAATCGGTCCCGGGGGCGGGATAGCGGGCGGGGAGCTGTTTTTT,CASSVAIGPGGGIAGGELFF
TRBV9,13,TRBJ2-3,-,-,TGTGCCAGCAGCCCCGGGGGATGGGGTACGCAGTATTTT,CASSPGGWGTQYF
TRBV7-2,14,TRBJ1-2,-,-,TGTGCCAGCAGCTTAGCAAGGACAGACTATGGCTACACCTTC,CASSLARTDYGYTF
TRBV3-1/TRBV3-2,16,TRBJ2-5,-,TRBD2,TGTGCCAGCAGCCGCTCAGCGGGGGGACCAAAAGAGACCCAGTACTTC,CASSRSAGGPKETQYF
TRBV6-5,15,TRBJ1-2,-,-,TGTGCCAGCAGGCGTGGAGGGGGGGATAACTATGGCTACACCTTC,CASRRGGGDNYGYTF
TRBV4-2,16,TRBJ2-2,-,TRBD2,TGTGCCAGCAGCCCGCAGGGCGGGAGGAACACCGGGGAGCTGTTTTTT,CASSPQGGRNTGELFF
TRBV3-1/TRBV3-2,17,TRBJ2-3,-,-,TGTGCCAGCAGCCAAGTTTATGCGGGATACGCGGCCCTAATGCAGTATTTT,CASSQVYAGYAALMQYF
TRBV5-1,15,TRBJ2-3,-,TRBD2,TGCGCCAGTAGAGCCGGGACTACTAGCACAGATACGCAGTATTTT,CASRAGTTSTDTQYF
TRBV3-1/TRBV3-2,13,TRBJ2-1,few,-,TGTGCCAGCAGCCTTCTTAGTGTGAATGAGCAGTTCTTC,CASSLLSVNEQFF
TRBV27,15,TRBJ2-1,-,-,TGTGCCAGCAGGACTCGAGGACATTGGTTGAATGAGCAGTTCTTC,CASRTRGHWLNEQFF
TRBV30,14,TRBJ2-1,-,TRBD2,TGTGCCTGCCCGAGGGGCGGGGGGTACAATGAGCAGTTCTTC,CACPRGGGYNEQFF
TRBV2,13,TRBJ1-5,-,-,TGTGCCAGCAGTGTGACAGACTCCGGGCCCCAGCATTTT,CASSVTDSGPQHF
TRBV12-3/TRBV12-4,12,TRBJ1-1,-,-,TGTGCCAGCAGGCGGGACGGCACTGAAGCTTTCTTT,CASRRDGTEAFF
TRBV9,15,TRBJ1-1,-,TRBD1,TGTGCCAGCAGCCGGGCGACAGGGCAGAACACTGAAGCTTTCTTT,CASSRATGQNTEAFF
TRBV5-1,14,TRBJ2-7,-,TRBD2,TGCGCCAGCACCGGGACTAGCGGTGCCTACGAGCAGTACTTC,CASTGTSGAYEQYF